A selection of T cell receptor beta chains follows, all from one sample in a study of regulatory T cells in long-lasting Graves disease. TCRdb passed the multiplex PCR reads through MiXCR, listing each CDR3 protein once. The sample shows around 250,000 distinct CDR3 sequences, 20% of them seen only once. The specimen comprised peripheral blood mononuclear cells (PBMCs), sampled at new diagnosis, from a patient treated with antithyroid drugs. The receptors come from a female donor with Graves disease. CDR3s include the opening cysteine and the closing phenylalanine or tryptophan. A D gene is named only where the DNA matches it firmly. Not every row has a clone size; where given, it reads once, few, many or a size class.

size	D	V	J	CDR3	DNA
-	-	TRBV2	TRBJ2-5	CASSGGHLQETQYF	TGTGCCAGCAGTGGGGGACATCTCCAAGAGACCCAGTACTTC
many	-	TRBV20-1	TRBJ1-1	CSASAGTYYTEAFF	TGCAGTGCTAGCGCCGGGACGTATTACACTGAAGCTTTCTTT
many	-	TRBV18	TRBJ1-6	CASSPPGVVNSPLHF	TGTGCCAGCTCACCACCTGGAGTTGTTAATTCACCCCTCCACTTT
many	TRBD2	TRBV11-3	TRBJ2-5	CASSLGLAGIRETQYF	TGTGCCAGCAGCTTAGGGCTAGCGGGAATTCGAGAGACCCAGTACTTC
many	TRBD1	TRBV7-2	TRBJ2-1	CASSFPGRDRGRDEQFF	TGTGCCAGCAGCTTCCCAGGCCGGGACAGGGGAAGAGATGAGCAGTTCTTC
once	TRBD2	TRBV3-1	TRBJ2-1	CASGRRLAGGAYNEQFF	TGTGCCAGCGGCAGACGACTAGCGGGAGGGGCTTACAATGAGCAGTTCTTC
-	TRBD2	TRBV9	TRBJ2-7	CASSVAGSGIYEQYF	TGTGCCAGCAGCGTAGCGGGTAGCGGGATATACGAGCAGTACTTC
many	TRBD2	TRBV11-2	TRBJ2-3	CASSLRSGGFTDTQYF	TGTGCCAGCAGCTTACGTAGCGGGGGCTTCACAGATACGCAGTATTTT
many	-	TRBV18	TRBJ1-1	CASSLEFGVEAFF	TGTGCCAGCTCACTAGAGTTTGGCGTTGAAGCTTTCTTT
many	TRBD2	TRBV9	TRBJ2-3	CASSVEAGHTDTQYF	TGTGCCAGCAGCGTAGAAGCGGGGCACACAGATACGCAGTATTTT
many	-	TRBV11-3	TRBJ2-5	CASKAGGEETQYF	TGTGCCAGCAAGGCCGGGGGAGAAGAGACCCAGTACTTC
-	-	TRBV25-1	TRBJ1-1	CASSEWLEAFF	TGTGCCAGCAGTGAATGGTTAGAAGCTTTCTTT
many	-	TRBV30	TRBJ1-5	CAWSYRAHQPQHF	TGTGCCTGGTCGTACAGGGCCCATCAGCCCCAGCATTTT
many	-	TRBV2	TRBJ2-2	CASRVLSTGELFF	TGTGCCAGCAGGGTACTGAGCACCGGGGAGCTGTTTTTT
many	-	TRBV12-3/TRBV12-4	TRBJ1-1	CASGGGQGRTEAFF	TGTGCCAGCGGGGGCGGGCAGGGGAGGACTGAAGCTTTCTTT
many	-	TRBV5-4	TRBJ1-2	CASSSQDYGYTF	TGTGCCAGCAGCTCCCAGGACTATGGCTACACCTTC
-	-	TRBV5-1	TRBJ2-5	CASSLGQMGETQYF	TGCGCCAGCAGCTTGGGACAGATGGGAGAGACCCAGTACTTC
-	-	TRBV2	TRBJ2-7	CASSTGRAYEQYF	TGTGCCAGCTCTACAGGGAGGGCCTACGAGCAGTACTTC
-	-	TRBV20-1	TRBJ1-4	CSARDPRESEKLFF	TGCAGTGCTAGAGATCCCAGGGAATCTGAAAAACTGTTTTTT
many	-	TRBV2	TRBJ1-2	CASSDAGSYGYTF	TGTGCCAGCAGTGACGCGGGAAGCTATGGCTACACCTTC
few	TRBD1	TRBV4-3	TRBJ1-6	CASSHRDSYNSPLHF	TGCGCCAGCAGCCACAGGGACAGCTATAATTCACCCCTCCACTTT
many	-	TRBV6-5	TRBJ2-5	CASSYAKYQETQYF	TGTGCCAGCAGTTACGCAAAGTACCAAGAGACCCAGTACTTC
many	-	TRBV28	TRBJ2-5	CASSLFRPSLGETQYF	TGTGCCAGCAGTTTATTTCGGCCTAGTCTTGGAGAGACCCAGTACTTC